The 19 T cell receptor beta chains reported below all come from one sample, sequenced in a study of CD8 T cells in ankylosing spondylitis (dated by TCRdb to about 2017). The method was 5' RACE. The listed sequencing device is Illumina HiSeq 2500. TCRdb reprocessing: public reads trimmed at Q25 with fastp, clones called with MiXCR, in-frame beta chains kept. Rows are combined by CDR3 protein, so each entry shows the most common genes and DNA. The sample has about 250,000 distinct CDR3 sequences on record, over 9.5% of them singletons. The ten largest clones add up to less than 3% of the sample. The sample consisted of blood, either unsorted or a sorted T cell fraction (not recorded which). All receptors come from a male donor with ankylosing spondylitis or in good health (not recorded which).

This clonotype has a count of ten or more. The rearrangement links TRBV9 to TRBJ1-1; no reliable D call. CDR3 length: 12 residues. V gave up 0 bases and J gave up 3 bases, with 3 bases separating them. Germline lookup yields CDR1 SGDLS and CDR2 YYNGEE. The CDR3 region is CASSVGYTEAFF. The DNA for the CDR3 is TGTGCCAGCAGCGTAGGGTACACTGAAGCTTTCTTT.

Ten or more counts support this clonotype. The V and J genes are TRBV6-5 and TRBJ2-7; 7 nucleotides agree with TRBD1. J gave up 5 bases and V 6 bases, and 4 bases lay outside the gene matches. Germline loops: CDR1 MNHEY, CDR2 SVGAGI. The CDR3 totals 12 residues. CDR3 DNA: TGTGCCAGCAGCCCAACAGGGGACGAGCAGTACTTC. As protein: CASSPTGDEQYF.

In its sample, this clonotype was seen many times. J is TRBJ1-1 and V is TRBV6-1; a weak D match, TRBD1 (5 bases). CDR3 length: 13 residues. The germline CDR1 and CDR2 sequences are MNHNS and SASEGT. V shed 8 bases and J shed 4 bases, with 14 bases lying between them. CDR3 bases: TGTGCCAGCCAGGGCGGGGGTATCACTGAAGCTTTCTTT. It specifies CASQGGGITEAFF.

The chain recombines TRBV10-3 with TRBJ1-4, with D hard to call. The CDR3 length is 16 residues. V was trimmed by 6 bases and J by 0 bases, leaving 14 bases between them. Germline V gene lookup returns CDR1 ENHRY and CDR2 SYGVKD. The chain's CDR3 is CAISEKVDPTNEKLFF. In DNA, the CDR3 is TGTGCCATCAGCGAGAAGGTCGATCCAACTAATGAAAAACTGTTTTTT.

This clonotype was recorded at least ten times. The CDR3 is CASSLAGQGARNTEAFF. CDR3 nucleotides: TGTGCCAGCAGCTTGGCGGGACAGGGGGCTCGGAACACTGAAGCTTTCTTT. The chain links TRBV5-5 to TRBJ1-1, with 12 bases aligning to TRBD1. CDR3 length: 17 amino acids. Per germline, CDR1 SGHKS and CDR2 YYEKEE (reference sequence). V lost 0 bases, J lost 1 base, and 4 bases stayed unmatched.

This clonotype was observed many times. This sequence joins TRBV5-1 and TRBJ2-1; D might be TRBD2 (6 bases). CDR3 length equals 16 residues. V was pared by 4 bases and J by 0 bases, with 14 bases between. CDR1 is SGHRS and CDR2 is YFSETQ in the germline V gene. CDR3 sequence: CASSPGKGLSYNEQFF. The CDR3 nucleotides read TGCGCCAGCAGCCCCGGGAAGGGACTCTCCTACAATGAGCAGTTCTTC.

V is TRBV7-2 and J is TRBJ1-1; TRBD1 aligns across 8 bases. V was pared by 5 bases and J by 1 base, with 6 bases of the junction left unmatched. This CDR3 comprises 15 residues. Germline CDR1 is SGHTA and CDR2 is FQGNSA. The CDR3 spells CASSEQGGRNTEAFF. As DNA, the CDR3 is TGTGCCAGCAGCGAACAGGGGGGCCGGAACACTGAAGCTTTCTTT. The complete variable domain, with remaining parts taken from reference TRBV7-2 and TRBJ1-1, reads GAGVSQSPSNKVTEKGKDVELRCDPISGHTALYWYRQSLGQGLEFLIYFQGNSAPDKSGLPSDRFSAERTGGSVSTLTIQRTQQEDSAVYLCASSEQGGRNTEAFFGQGTRLTVV.

This clonotype was counted ten times or more. This chain links TRBV12-3 or TRBV12-4 with TRBJ1-2; a possible D gene is TRBD1 (6 bases). There are 12 residues in the CDR3. V was clipped by 6 bases and J by 12 bases, with 17 bases between them. The CDR3 loop reads CASSPGQRTHTF. Written as DNA, the CDR3 is TGTGCCAGCAGCCCGGGACAAAGGACGCACACCTTC.

This clonotype was seen ten or more times. This chain uses TRBV20-1 with TRBJ2-5; TRBD2 aligns across 9 bases. The J segment lost 14 bases and the V segment lost 0 bases, leaving 10 bases of the junction unmatched. Germline V gives CDR1 DFQATT, CDR2 SNEGSKA (reference sequence). The CDR3 has 13 amino acids. The CDR3 DNA reads as TGCAGTGCTAGAGATCTCGCTAGCGGGGCAGTCTACTTC. Translating it yields CSARDLASGAVYF.

This clonotype has at least ten counts. The chain employs TRBV5-1 and TRBJ2-7, with TRBD1 matching 7 bases. The CDR3 has 13 residues. Unmatched junction bases numbered 5, after V lost 5 bases and J lost 3 bases. The germline V gene has CDR1 SGHRS and CDR2 YFSETQ. The CDR3 bases are TGCGCCAGCAGAAGGGACAGCTTCTACGAGCAGTACTTC. Its protein product is CASRRDSFYEQYF.

The chain is built from TRBV5-1 and TRBJ2-1; perhaps D is TRBD1 or TRBD2 (5 bases each). CDR1 and CDR2 (germline): SGHRS, YFSETQ. V was trimmed by 0 bases and J by 2 bases, leaving 9 bases between them. The CDR3 length is 15 residues. In nucleotides, the CDR3 is TGCGCCAGCAGCTTGGTGGGGGACCCCTACAATGAGCAGTTCTTC. Translating gives CASSLVGDPYNEQFF.

This clonotype has a count of ten or more. The chain has TRBV18 and TRBJ2-5; D is uncertain. Germline V gene data show CDR1 as KGHSH and CDR2 as LQKENI. The V gene lost 3 bases and the J gene lost 1 base, with 6 bases spanning the gap. The CDR3 runs to 13 residues. The DNA of the CDR3 is TGTGCCAGCTCACCCCAGACCCAAGAGACCCAGTACTTC. This gives the protein CASSPQTQETQYF. Full variable domain (remainder filled in from reference TRBV18 and TRBJ2-5): NAGVMQNPRHLVRRRGQEARLRCSPMKGHSHVYWYRQLPEEGLKFMVYLQKENIIDESGMPKERFSAEFPKEGPSILRIQQVVRGDSAAYFCASSPQTQETQYFGPGTRLLVL.

In regard to this clonotype: A read error is possible here, since a much larger clone lies one base away. CDR3 in amino acids: CTSSSSLAGSYNEQFF. CDR3 DNA: TGTACCAGCAGTTCCTCCCTAGCGGGATCCTACAATGAGCAGTTCTTC. The chain employs TRBV12-3 or TRBV12-4 and TRBJ2-1; 9 bases agree with TRBD2. There are 16 residues in the CDR3.

In this sample, this clonotype turned up many times. The chain couples TRBV29-1 to TRBJ2-5, with a weak D call TRBD2 (6 bases). Germline CDR1 is SQVTM and CDR2 is ANQGSEA. The germline V and J ends were trimmed by 6 bases and 0 bases, with 11 bases remaining between them. This CDR3 contains 13 residues. CDR3 sequence (DNA): TGCAGCGTCCTGGCGGGGAACCAAGAGACCCAGTACTTC. It translates to CSVLAGNQETQYF.

This clonotype was counted ten times or more. The V gene is TRBV5-5, the J gene TRBJ2-3, with D possibly matching TRBD2 (6 bases). The V end was cut by 2 bases, the J end by 4 bases, with 14 bases between. The CDR3 totals 15 residues. The germline V gene has CDR1 SGHKS and CDR2 YYEKEE (reference sequence). The chain's CDR3 is CASSFGGFNADTQYF. Written as DNA, the CDR3 is TGTGCCAGCAGCTTCGGGGGTTTTAACGCAGATACGCAGTATTTT.

The rearrangement links TRBV4-1 to TRBJ2-7; tentatively, D is TRBD1 (6 bases). V was trimmed by 0 bases and J by 3 bases, leaving 12 bases between them. The germline V gene encodes CDR1 MGHRA and CDR2 YSYEKL. The CDR3 is 15 residues long. This CDR3 reads CASSQEAGDFYEQYF. The DNA for the CDR3 is TGCGCCAGCAGCCAAGAGGCAGGGGATTTCTACGAGCAGTACTTC.

This clonotype has a count of ten or more. V and J are TRBV3-1 and TRBJ2-7; a possible D gene is TRBD2 (6 bases). The V end was cut by 0 bases, the J end by 4 bases, with 13 bases between. Germline V gene sequence: CDR1 LGHDT, CDR2 YNNKEL (reference sequence). The CDR3 is 15 residues long. The CDR3 here is CASSQETSSPYEQYF. Written as DNA, the CDR3 is TGTGCCAGCAGCCAAGAAACTAGCTCCCCGTACGAGCAGTACTTC.

This clonotype was observed a few times. V gene TRBV5-6 combines with J gene TRBJ2-5, with a weak D call TRBD1 (5 bases). Looked up from germline, CDR1 is SGHDT and CDR2 is YYEEEE. V was pared by 1 base and J by 2 bases, with 12 bases between. The CDR3 has 15 amino acids. The CDR3, as DNA: TGTGCCAGCAGCTTGTTGGAACAGGTACAAGAGACCCAGTACTTC. It encodes CASSLLEQVQETQYF.

This clonotype was counted ten times or more. The CDR3 region has the DNA TGTGCCAGCAGTTTTGGCGGGACCCTTTCATACGAGCAGTACTTC. Translated: CASSFGGTLSYEQYF. This chain joins TRBV27 and TRBJ2-7, with a possible D match to TRBD2 (6 bases). Germline lookup yields CDR1 MNHEY and CDR2 SMNVEV (reference sequence). Trimming stripped 3 bases from V and 4 bases from J, with 16 bases between. The CDR3 is 15 amino acids.